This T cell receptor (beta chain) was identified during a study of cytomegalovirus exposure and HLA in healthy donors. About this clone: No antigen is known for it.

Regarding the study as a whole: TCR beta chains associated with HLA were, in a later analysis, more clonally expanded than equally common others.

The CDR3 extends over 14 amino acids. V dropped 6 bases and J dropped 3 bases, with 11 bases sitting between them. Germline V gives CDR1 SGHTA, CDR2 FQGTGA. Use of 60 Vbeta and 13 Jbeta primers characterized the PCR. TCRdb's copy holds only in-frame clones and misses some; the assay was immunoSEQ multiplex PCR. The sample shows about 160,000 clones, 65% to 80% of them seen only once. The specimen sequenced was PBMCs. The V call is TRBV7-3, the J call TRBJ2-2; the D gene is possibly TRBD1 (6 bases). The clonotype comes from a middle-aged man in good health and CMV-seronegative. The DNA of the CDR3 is TGTGCCAGCAGACAGGGAACTCACACCGGGGAGCTGTTTTTT. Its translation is CASRQGTHTGELFF. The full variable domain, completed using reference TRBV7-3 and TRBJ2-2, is GAGVSQTPSNKVTEKGKYVELRCDPISGHTALYWYRQSLGQGPEFLIYFQGTGAADDSGLPNDRFFAVRPEGSVSTLKIQRTERGDSAVYLCASRQGTHTGELFFGEGSRLTVL.